This T cell receptor beta chain was found in a study of blood T cell repertoires in COVID-19. In the study overall: Samples taken during acute and convalescent COVID-19 were collected in the United States, Italy and Spain.

In germline, CDR1 is MNHNY, CDR2 SVGAGI (reference sequence). Trimming cost V 2 bases and J 3 bases, with 11 bases left between them. The CDR3 contains 14 residues. In the source study's methods: Quantification of nucleated cells was approximated via reference gene primer amplification. Clones were read by immunoSEQ multiplex PCR, and TCRdb kept only the in-frame ones, dropping some. V, J and clone size derive from that table, while D and trimming were established from the DNA sequence. The repertoire holds 150,000 to 200,000 clones, with 70% to 90% as singletons. Only a few counts were recorded for this clone.

This chain connects TRBV6-6 to TRBJ2-7; D may be TRBD2 (6 bases). The sample comprised peripheral blood. The clonotype was recovered from a woman aged 60-70 years with COVID-19, enrolled during active disease. CDR3 in DNA: TGTGCCAGCAGTTACGGGAGGCCCAACTACGAGCAGTACTTC. Amino acids: CASSYGRPNYEQYF.